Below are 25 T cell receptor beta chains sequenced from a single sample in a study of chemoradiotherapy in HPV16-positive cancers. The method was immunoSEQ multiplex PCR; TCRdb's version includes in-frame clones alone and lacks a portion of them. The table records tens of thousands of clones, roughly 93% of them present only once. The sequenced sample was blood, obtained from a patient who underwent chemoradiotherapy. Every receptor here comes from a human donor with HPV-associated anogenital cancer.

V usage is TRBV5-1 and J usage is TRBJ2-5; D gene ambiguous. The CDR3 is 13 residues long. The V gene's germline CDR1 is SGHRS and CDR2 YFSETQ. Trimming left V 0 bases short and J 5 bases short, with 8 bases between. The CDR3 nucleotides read TGCGCCAGCAGCTTGGGCAATGGGGAGACCCAGTACTTC. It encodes CASSLGNGETQYF.

Here the CDR3 reads CASSQEGPLNNEQFF. CDR3 coding DNA: TGCGCCAGCAGCCAAGAGGGACCTCTAAACAATGAGCAGTTCTTC. V and J are TRBV4-3 and TRBJ2-1; D is possibly TRBD1 or TRBD2 (5 bases each). Per germline, CDR1 LGHNA and CDR2 YSLEER. The CDR3 extends over 15 amino acids. V dropped 0 bases and J dropped 5 bases, with 11 bases sitting between them.

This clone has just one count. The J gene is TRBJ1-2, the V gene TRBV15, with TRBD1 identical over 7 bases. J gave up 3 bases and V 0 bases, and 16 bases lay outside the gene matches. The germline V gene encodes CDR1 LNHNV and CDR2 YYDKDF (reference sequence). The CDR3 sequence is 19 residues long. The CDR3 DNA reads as TGTGCCACCAGCAGAGATATGCGGGGGACAGTCGGTTTCCACTATGGCTACACCTTC. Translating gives CATSRDMRGTVGFHYGYTF.

CDR3: CASRETGGGNEQFF. The CDR3 DNA follows: TGTGCCAGCAGGGAGACCGGAGGGGGCAATGAGCAGTTCTTC. This sequence joins TRBV5-6 and TRBJ2-1; D possibly uses TRBD1 or TRBD2 (6 bases each). V was clipped by 5 bases and J by 6 bases, with 15 bases between them. CDR1 SGHDT and CDR2 YYEEEE come from the germline V gene. This CDR3 region has 14 residues.

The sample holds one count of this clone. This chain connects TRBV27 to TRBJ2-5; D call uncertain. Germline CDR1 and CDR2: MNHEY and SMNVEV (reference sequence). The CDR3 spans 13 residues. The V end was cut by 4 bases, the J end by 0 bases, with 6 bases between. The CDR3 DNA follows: TGTGCCAGCAGTTCTGCTTACCAAGAGACCCAGTACTTC. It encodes CASSSAYQETQYF.

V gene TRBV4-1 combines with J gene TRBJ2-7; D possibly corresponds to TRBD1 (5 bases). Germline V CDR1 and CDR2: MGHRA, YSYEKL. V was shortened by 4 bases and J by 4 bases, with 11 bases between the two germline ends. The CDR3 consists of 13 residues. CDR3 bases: TGCGCCAGCAGCCGCATTGGGGCTTACGAGCAGTACTTC. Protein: CASSRIGAYEQYF.

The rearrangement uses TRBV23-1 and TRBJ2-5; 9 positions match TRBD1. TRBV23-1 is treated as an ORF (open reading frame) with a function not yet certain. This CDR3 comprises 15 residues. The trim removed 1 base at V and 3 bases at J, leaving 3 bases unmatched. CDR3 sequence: CASSQFRDREETQYF. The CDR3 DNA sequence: TGCGCCAGCAGTCAATTCCGGGACAGGGAAGAGACCCAGTACTTC.

CDR3 nucleotide sequence: TGTGCCAGCAGCTTCCCGGGACTACAAGAGACCCAGTACTTC. It is translated as CASSFPGLQETQYF. The genes are TRBV5-4 and TRBJ2-5; 7 nucleotides agree with TRBD2. CDR1 is SGHNT and CDR2 is YYREEE in the germline V gene (reference sequence). V lost 2 bases to trimming and J lost 2 bases; unmatched junction nucleotides: 3. This CDR3 spans 14 amino acids. Full variable domain (rest looked up from reference TRBV5-4 and TRBJ2-5): ETGVTQSPTHLIKTRGQQVTLRCSSQSGHNTVSWYQQALGQGPQFIFQYYREEENGRGNFPPRFSGLQFPNYSSELNVNALELDDSALYLCASSFPGLQETQYFGPGTRLLVL.

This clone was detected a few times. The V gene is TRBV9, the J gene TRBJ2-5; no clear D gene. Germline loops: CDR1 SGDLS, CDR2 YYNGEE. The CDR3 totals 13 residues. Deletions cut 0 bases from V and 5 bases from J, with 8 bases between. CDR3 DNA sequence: TGTGCCAGCAGCGTAGGTCAGTCGGAGACCCAGTACTTC. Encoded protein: CASSVGQSETQYF. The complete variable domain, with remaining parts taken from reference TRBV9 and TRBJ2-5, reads DSGVTQTPKHLITATGQRVTLRCSPRSGDLSVYWYQQSLDQGLQFLIQYYNGEERAKGNILERFSAQQFPDLHSELNLSSLELGDSALYFCASSVGQSETQYFGPGTRLLVL.

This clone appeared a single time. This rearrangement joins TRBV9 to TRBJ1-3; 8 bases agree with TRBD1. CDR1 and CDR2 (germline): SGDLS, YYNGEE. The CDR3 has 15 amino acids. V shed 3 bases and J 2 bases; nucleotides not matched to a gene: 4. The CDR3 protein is CASSGATGAGNTIYF. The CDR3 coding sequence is TGTGCCAGCAGCGGAGCGACAGGGGCTGGAAACACCATATATTTT.

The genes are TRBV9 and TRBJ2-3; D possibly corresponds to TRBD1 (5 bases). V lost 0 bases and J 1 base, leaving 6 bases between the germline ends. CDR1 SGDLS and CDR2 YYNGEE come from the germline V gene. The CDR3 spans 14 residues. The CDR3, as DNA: TGTGCCAGCAGCGTAGAAGGGGGCACAGATACGCAGTATTTT. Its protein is CASSVEGGTDTQYF.

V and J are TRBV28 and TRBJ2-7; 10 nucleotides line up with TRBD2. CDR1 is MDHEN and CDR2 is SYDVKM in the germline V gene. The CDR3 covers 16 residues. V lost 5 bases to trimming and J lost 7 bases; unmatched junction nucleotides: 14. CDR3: CASSPRGAGGRGEQYF. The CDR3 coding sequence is TGTGCCAGCAGTCCCCGAGGAGCGGGGGGGCGGGGGGAGCAGTACTTC.

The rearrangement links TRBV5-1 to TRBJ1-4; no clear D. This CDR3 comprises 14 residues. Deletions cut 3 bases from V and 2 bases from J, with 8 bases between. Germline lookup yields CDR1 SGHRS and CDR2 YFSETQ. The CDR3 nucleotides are TGCGCCAGCAGCTGGACTTCGACTAATGAAAAACTGTTTTTT. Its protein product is CASSWTSTNEKLFF.

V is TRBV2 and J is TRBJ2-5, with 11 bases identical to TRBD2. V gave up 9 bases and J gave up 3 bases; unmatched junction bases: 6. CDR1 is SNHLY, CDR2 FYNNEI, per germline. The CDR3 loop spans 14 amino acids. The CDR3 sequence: CASAPGLAEETQYF. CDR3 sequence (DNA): TGTGCCAGTGCCCCGGGACTAGCGGAAGAGACCCAGTACTTC.

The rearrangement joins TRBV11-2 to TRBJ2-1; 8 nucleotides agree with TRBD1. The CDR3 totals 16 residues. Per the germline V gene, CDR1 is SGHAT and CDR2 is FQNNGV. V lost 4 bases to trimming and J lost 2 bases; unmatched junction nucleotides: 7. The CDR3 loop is CASSSTDRGPYNEQFF. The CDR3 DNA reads TGTGCCAGCAGCTCCACCGACAGGGGCCCCTACAATGAGCAGTTCTTC.

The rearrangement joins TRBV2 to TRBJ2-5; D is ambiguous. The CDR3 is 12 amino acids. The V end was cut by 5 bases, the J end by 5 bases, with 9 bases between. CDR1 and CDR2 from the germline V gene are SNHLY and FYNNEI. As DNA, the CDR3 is TGTGCCAGCAGTTTTAGTGAGGAGACCCAGTACTTC. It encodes CASSFSEETQYF.

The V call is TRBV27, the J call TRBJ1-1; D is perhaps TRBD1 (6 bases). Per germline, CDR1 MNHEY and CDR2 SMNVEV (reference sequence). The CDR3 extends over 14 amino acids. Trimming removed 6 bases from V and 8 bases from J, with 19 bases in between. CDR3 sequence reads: CASSLHGQHQEAFF. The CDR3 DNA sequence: TGTGCCAGCAGCCTCCACGGACAGCACCAAGAAGCTTTCTTT.

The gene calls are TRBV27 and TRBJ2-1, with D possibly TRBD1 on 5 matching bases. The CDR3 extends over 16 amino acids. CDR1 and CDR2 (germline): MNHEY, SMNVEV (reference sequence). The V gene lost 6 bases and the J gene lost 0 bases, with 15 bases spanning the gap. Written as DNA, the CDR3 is TGTGCCAGCAGCCCCTGGGGCAGATCCTCCTACAATGAGCAGTTCTTC. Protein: CASSPWGRSSYNEQFF.

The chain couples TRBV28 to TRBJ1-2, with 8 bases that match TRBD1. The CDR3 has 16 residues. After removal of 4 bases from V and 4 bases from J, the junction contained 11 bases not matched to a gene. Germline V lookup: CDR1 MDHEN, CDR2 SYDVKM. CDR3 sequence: CASSSQGTGEIYGYTF. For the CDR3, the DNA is TGTGCCAGCAGTTCCCAGGGGACAGGAGAAATCTATGGCTACACCTTC.

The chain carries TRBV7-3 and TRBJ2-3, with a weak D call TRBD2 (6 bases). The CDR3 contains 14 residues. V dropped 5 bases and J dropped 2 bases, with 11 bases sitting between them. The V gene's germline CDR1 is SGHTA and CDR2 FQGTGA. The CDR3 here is CASSVGTATDTQYF. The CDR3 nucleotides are TGTGCCAGCAGCGTGGGGACTGCCACAGATACGCAGTATTTT.

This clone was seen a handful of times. This CDR3 reads CASSDTDGQAFF. The CDR3 DNA is TGTGCCAGCAGCGACACGGATGGACAAGCTTTCTTT. The chain carries TRBV9 and TRBJ1-1; no reliable D call. Trimming removed 3 bases from V and 9 bases from J, with 12 bases in between. Per germline, CDR1 SGDLS and CDR2 YYNGEE. This CDR3 region has 12 residues.

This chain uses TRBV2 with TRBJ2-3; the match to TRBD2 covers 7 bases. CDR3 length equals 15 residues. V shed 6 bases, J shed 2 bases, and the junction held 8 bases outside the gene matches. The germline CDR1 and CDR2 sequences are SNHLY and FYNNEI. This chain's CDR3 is CASRTQGGNTDTQYF. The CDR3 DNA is TGTGCCAGCAGGACCCAGGGAGGGAACACAGATACGCAGTATTTT.

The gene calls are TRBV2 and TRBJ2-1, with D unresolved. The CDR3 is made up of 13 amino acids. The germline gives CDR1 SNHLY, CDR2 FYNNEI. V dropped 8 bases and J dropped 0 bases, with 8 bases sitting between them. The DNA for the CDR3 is TGTGCCAGCGGACCGCACTCCTACAATGAGCAGTTCTTC. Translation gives CASGPHSYNEQFF.

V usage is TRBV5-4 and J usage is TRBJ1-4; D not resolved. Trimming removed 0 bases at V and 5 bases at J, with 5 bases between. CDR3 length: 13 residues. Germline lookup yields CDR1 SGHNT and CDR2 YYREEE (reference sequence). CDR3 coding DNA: TGTGCCAGCAGCTTGGGAGGGAATGAAAAACTGTTTTTT. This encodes CASSLGGNEKLFF. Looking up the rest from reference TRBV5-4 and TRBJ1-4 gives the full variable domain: ETGVTQSPTHLIKTRGQQVTLRCSSQSGHNTVSWYQQALGQGPQFIFQYYREEENGRGNFPPRFSGLQFPNYSSELNVNALELDDSALYLCASSLGGNEKLFFGSGTQLSVL.

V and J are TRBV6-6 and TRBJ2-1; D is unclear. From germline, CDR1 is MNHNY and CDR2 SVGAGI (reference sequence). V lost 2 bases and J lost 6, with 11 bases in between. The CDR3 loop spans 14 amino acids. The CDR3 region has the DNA TGTGCCAGCAGTTACAGCTTGACATCCAATGAGCAGTTCTTC. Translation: CASSYSLTSNEQFF.